The 18 T cell receptor beta chains reported below all come from one sample, sequenced in a study of CD8 T cells in ankylosing spondylitis. TCRdb independently ran MiXCR on the 5' RACE reads; one entry per CDR3 protein. The table lists around 300,000 distinct CDR3 sequences, approximately 10% of them singletons. Sequencing used blood, either unsorted or a sorted T cell fraction (not recorded which). Receptors were obtained from a female donor with ankylosing spondylitis or in good health (not recorded which).

This clonotype was observed a few times. The genes are TRBV11-2 and TRBJ2-1, with TRBD2 matching over 11 bases. There are 18 residues in the CDR3. Unmatched junction bases numbered 15, after V lost 5 bases and J lost 6 bases. Germline CDR1 and CDR2: SGHAT and FQNNGV. This chain's CDR3 is CASSPRFWGTSGPNEQFF. CDR3 in DNA: TGTGCCAGCAGCCCTCGTTTTTGGGGGACTAGCGGCCCCAATGAGCAGTTCTTC.

This clonotype appeared a few times. A read error may produce the germline difference seen at one junction end. The rearrangement joins TRBV7-7 to TRBJ2-1; maybe TRBD2 (7 bases). This CDR3 contains 14 residues. Germline V CDR1 and CDR2: SSHAT, FNYEAQ (reference sequence). The CDR3 protein is CASSLGGGGGEQFF. The DNA for the CDR3 is TGTGCTAGCAGCTTGGGGGGGGGCGGGGGTGAGCAGTTCTTC.

About this clonotype itself: The germline gene is not matched at one end of the junction; a read error may be the cause. This chain links TRBV5-1 with TRBJ2-7; D perhaps matches TRBD2 (5 bases). The V gene's germline CDR1 is SGHRS and CDR2 YFSETQ. The CDR3 loop spans 18 amino acids. Here the CDR3 DNA reads TGCGCCAGAAGCTTGAGGGTAAACGTTGAGGCCTATTCCTACGAGCAGTACTTC. Translated, it gives CARSLRVNVEAYSYEQYF.

The V gene is TRBV11-2, the J gene TRBJ1-3, with a weak D call TRBD1 (5 bases). The length of the CDR3 is 16 residues. Germline V gene lookup returns CDR1 SGHAT and CDR2 FQNNGV. Deletions cut 5 bases from V and 0 bases from J, with 14 bases between. CDR3 DNA: TGTGCCAGCAGCGAGCGGGGCCGGAACTCTGGAAACACCATATATTTT. Encoded protein: CASSERGRNSGNTIYF.

This clonotype showed up many times. The chain employs TRBV9 and TRBJ1-2; D is unclear. CDR1 and CDR2 (germline): SGDLS, YYNGEE. CDR3 length equals 15 residues. With 3 bases removed from V and 6 bases from J, the gap between germline ends came to 18 bases. The CDR3 loop is CASSDLRARIDGYTF. In nucleotides, the CDR3 is TGTGCCAGCAGCGACCTAAGGGCGCGTATTGATGGCTACACCTTC.

The chain carries TRBV14 and TRBJ1-3; D perhaps matches TRBD1 (6 bases). The CDR3 has 17 amino acids. Trimming shortened V by 4 bases and J by 3 bases, and 19 bases separated the two germline ends. Germline V gives CDR1 SGHDN, CDR2 FVKESK. This CDR3 reads CASSPGGQALFGNTIYF. In nucleotides, the CDR3 is TGTGCCAGCAGCCCCGGGGGCCAAGCGTTATTTGGAAACACCATATATTTT.

This clonotype was recorded a few times. The chain is built from TRBV7-6 and TRBJ1-2, with TRBD1 as a possible D gene (6 bases). CDR3 length equals 16 residues. Germline lookup yields CDR1 SGHVS and CDR2 FNYEAQ. Trimming removed 4 bases at V and 4 bases at J, with 19 bases between. CDR3 sequence (DNA): TGTGCCAGCAGCTCACTATTAACAGGGACCGTCTATGGCTACACCTTC. Translation gives CASSSLLTGTVYGYTF.

The chain is built from TRBV15 and TRBJ2-3, with D unresolved. Per germline, CDR1 LNHNV and CDR2 YYDKDF (reference sequence). This CDR3 contains 15 residues. The V gene lost 0 bases and the J gene lost 2 bases, with 9 bases spanning the gap. The CDR3 DNA reads TGTGCCACCAGCAGAGATGAGGCCCCCACAGATACGCAGTATTTT. As protein: CATSRDEAPTDTQYF.

The genes are TRBV6-4 and TRBJ2-2, with TRBD2 matching 7 bases. Germline V gene data show CDR1 as MRHNA and CDR2 as SNTAGT. CDR3 length: 13 residues. J lost 8 bases, V lost 6 bases, and 6 bases had no gene match. CDR3: CASSPQGGGELFF. Written as DNA, the CDR3 is TGTGCCAGCAGCCCCCAGGGAGGGGGGGAGCTGTTTTTT.

This clonotype was detected ten times or more. An end of the junction differs from the germline gene, which may be a read error. The rearrangement links TRBV20-1 to TRBJ2-1; no reliable D call. Germline loops: CDR1 DFQATT, CDR2 SNEGSKA (reference sequence). The CDR3 runs to 11 residues. The DNA of the CDR3 is TGCAGTGCTGGCCAACGGGCAGGTCTTTACTTC. This gives the protein CSAGQRAGLYF.

In its sample, this clonotype was seen many times. The V gene is TRBV5-1, the J gene TRBJ2-1, with D unclear. The CDR3 contains 15 residues. Per germline, CDR1 SGHRS and CDR2 YFSETQ. Deletions cut 0 bases from V and 6 bases from J, with 13 bases between. The CDR3 spells CASSLEQPRTNEQFF. The DNA for the CDR3 is TGCGCCAGCAGCTTGGAGCAGCCCCGGACCAATGAGCAGTTCTTC.

This clonotype was counted ten times or more. V is TRBV5-1 and J is TRBJ2-2; D perhaps matches TRBD1 (5 bases). V shed 4 bases and J shed 6 bases, with 13 bases lying between them. CDR1 and CDR2 from the germline V gene are SGHRS and YFSETQ. The CDR3 runs 14 residues. CDR3 protein: CASSALQAAGELFF. CDR3 nucleotides: TGCGCCAGCAGCGCCTTACAGGCGGCCGGGGAGCTGTTTTTT.

This chain uses TRBV5-6 with TRBJ2-7; 7 bases are a match to TRBD1. After removal of 7 bases from V and 6 bases from J, the junction contained 7 bases not matched to a gene. CDR3 length: 12 amino acids. CDR1 and CDR2 (germline): SGHDT, YYEEEE. CDR3 loop: CASGPGTAEQYF. As DNA, the CDR3 is TGTGCCAGCGGCCCCGGGACAGCCGAGCAGTACTTC.

The sample holds many counts of this clonotype. The chain carries TRBV7-2 and TRBJ1-5; D is undetermined. V lost 5 bases and J 4 bases, leaving 15 bases between the germline ends. The germline V gene encodes CDR1 SGHTA and CDR2 FQGNSA. CDR3 length: 15 amino acids. For the CDR3, the DNA is TGTGCCAGCAGCCTAGGGTCACAGTTTAATCAGCCCCAGCATTTT. This codes for CASSLGSQFNQPQHF.

This chain uses TRBV5-5 with TRBJ1-1, with 10 bases matching TRBD1. Germline V lookup: CDR1 SGHKS, CDR2 YYEKEE (reference sequence). CDR3 length: 15 amino acids. With 0 bases clipped from V and 6 bases from J, the junction kept 5 bases outside the gene matches. In DNA, the CDR3 is TGTGCCAGCAGCTTGGGGACAGGGGGAAAGGCTGAAGCTTTCTTT. This encodes CASSLGTGGKAEAFF.

This clonotype was picked up many times. The rearrangement uses TRBV19 and TRBJ1-1; D remains unclear. V was trimmed by 4 bases and J by 1 base, leaving 7 bases between them. This CDR3 has 13 residues. Germline CDR1 reads LNHDA; CDR2 reads SQIVND (reference sequence). DNA of the CDR3: TGTGCCAGTAGTAACTCGCCGAACACTGAAGCTTTCTTT. It encodes CASSNSPNTEAFF.

This clonotype was counted many times. The chain uses TRBV6-1 and TRBJ1-4; 8 nucleotides match TRBD1. Germline loops: CDR1 MNHNS, CDR2 SASEGT. This CDR3 has 14 residues. J gave up 5 bases and V 10 bases, and 9 bases lay outside the gene matches. This CDR3 reads CATRQGWKNEKLFF. The CDR3 DNA follows: TGTGCCACCAGACAGGGGTGGAAGAATGAAAAACTGTTTTTT.

In its sample, this clonotype was seen many times. V and J are TRBV20-1 and TRBJ2-1, with a weak D call TRBD2 (6 bases). The ends were cut back, 5 bases at V and 9 bases at J, with 17 bases in the middle. The CDR3 runs 13 residues. The germline CDR1 and CDR2 sequences are DFQATT and SNEGSKA (reference sequence). CDR3 in amino acids: CSAAVRRRGEQFF. The DNA for the CDR3 is TGCAGTGCTGCGGTTCGGCGGAGGGGTGAGCAGTTCTTC.